This is a list of T cell receptor beta chains from one sample in a study of Ad26.COV2.S vaccination and SARS-CoV-2 variants. Some clones are missing from TCRdb's copy, which holds only in-frame ones; the method was immunoSEQ multiplex PCR. The table includes about 350,000 clones, less than 90% detected once. The sample in question was peripheral blood, obtained in a trial of Ad26.COV2.S vaccine versus placebo. These receptors all stem from a person between 18 and 59 years old who received the Ad26.COV2.S COVID-19 vaccine or a placebo. CDR3s include the opening cysteine and the closing phenylalanine or tryptophan. D genes are given only for firm matches. Rows may omit the clone size; those that give it use once, few, many or a size class.

d_call	v_call	clone_size	j_call	cdr3_aa	cdr3_nt
-	TRBV5-6	-	TRBJ1-2	CASRRETGAANYGYTF	TGTGCCAGCAGGAGGGAGACAGGCGCAGCTAACTATGGCTACACCTTC
-	TRBV7-3	-	TRBJ2-7	CASSLTRATYEQYF	TGTGCCAGCAGCTTAACAAGAGCTACTTACGAGCAGTACTTC
-	TRBV4-3	-	TRBJ2-2	CASSHSKNANTGELFF	TGCGCCAGCAGCCACTCTAAAAACGCGAACACCGGGGAGCTGTTTTTT
TRBD1	TRBV19	-	TRBJ2-7	CASMVLQGASYEQYF	TGTGCCAGTATGGTACTTCAGGGGGCTTCCTACGAGCAGTACTTC
TRBD2	TRBV7-3	few	TRBJ2-7	CASSWGLGTRDEQYF	TGTGCCAGCAGCTGGGGACTAGGGACTAGAGACGAGCAGTACTTC
-	TRBV30	-	TRBJ1-2	CARYMPRYGYTF	TGTGCCCGGTATATGCCGCGCTATGGCTACACCTTC
TRBD1	TRBV7-9	few	TRBJ1-6	CASSFITGQYNSPLHF	TGTGCCAGCAGCTTTATAACGGGACAGTATAATTCACCCCTCCACTTT
TRBD2	TRBV7-2	once	TRBJ2-1	CASSLIGGNEQFF	TGTGCCAGCAGCTTAATCGGGGGGAATGAGCAGTTCTTC
-	TRBV25-1	-	TRBJ2-5	CASSEFLGAHVPQYF	TGTGCCAGCAGTGAATTTCTGGGAGCCCATGTACCCCAGTACTTC
-	TRBV19	-	TRBJ1-5	CASSIQGGNQPQHF	TGTGCCAGTAGTATACAGGGTGGGAATCAGCCCCAGCATTTT
-	TRBV4-1	-	TRBJ1-3	CASSLLGGYNTIYF	TGCGCCAGCAGCCTGTTGGGGGGTTACAACACCATATATTTT
-	TRBV21-1	-	TRBJ1-5	CASSQEGFQPQHF	TGTGCCAGCAGTCAAGAGGGGTTTCAGCCCCAGCATTTT
TRBD1	TRBV19	-	TRBJ2-7	CASSSLGQGKTSYEQYF	TGTGCCAGTAGTTCGCTGGGACAGGGAAAGACCTCCTACGAGCAGTACTTC
-	TRBV28	-	TRBJ1-2	CATKQGSYGYTF	TGTGCCACAAAACAGGGATCCTATGGCTACACCTTC
-	TRBV15	-	TRBJ2-3	CATTLGPTSDTQYF	TGTGCCACTACTCTAGGACCCACCTCTGATACGCAGTATTTT
-	TRBV19	-	TRBJ2-3	CASSADRTGGVPDTQYF	TGTGCCAGTAGTGCCGACAGAACAGGGGGGGTACCAGATACGCAGTATTTT
-	TRBV6-5	-	TRBJ1-1	CASSYSRGFNTEAFF	TGTGCCAGCAGTTACTCGAGGGGGTTTAACACTGAAGCTTTCTTT
-	TRBV7-9	-	TRBJ1-5	CASSLSGINQPQHF	TGTGCCAGCAGCTTATCGGGTATTAATCAGCCCCAGCATTTT
-	TRBV6-5	-	TRBJ2-2	CASSYSGPATGELFF	TGTGCCAGCAGTTACTCGGGACCGGCAACCGGGGAGCTGTTTTTT
TRBD2	TRBV15	-	TRBJ2-7	CATSRDGVARERRYEQYF	TGTGCCACCAGCAGAGATGGTGTAGCGCGGGAGAGACGGTACGAGCAGTACTTC
-	TRBV5-1	-	TRBJ1-1	CASSSGQIINEAFF	TGCGCCAGCAGCTCAGGACAGATTATTAATGAAGCTTTCTTT
-	TRBV5-1	-	TRBJ1-1	CASSLTGGNTEAFF	TGCGCCAGCAGCCTGACAGGCGGGAACACTGAAGCTTTCTTT
-	TRBV4-2	-	TRBJ2-7	CASSQDWGYEQYF	TGTGCCAGCAGCCAAGATTGGGGTTACGAGCAGTACTTC
TRBD2	TRBV5-1	-	TRBJ2-7	CASSDPGGYEQYF	TGCGCCAGCAGCGACCCGGGGGGCTACGAGCAGTACTTC
-	TRBV5-1	-	TRBJ2-7	CASSQPGRGNEQYF	TGCGCCAGCAGCCAGCCTGGCAGGGGAAACGAGCAGTACTTC
TRBD1	TRBV13	-	TRBJ1-2	CASSLTGGDYGYTF	TGTGCCAGCAGCTTAACAGGGGGGGACTATGGCTACACCTTC
-	TRBV14	-	TRBJ2-3	CASSHQQGLDTQYF	TGTGCCAGCAGCCATCAACAGGGCCTAGATACGCAGTATTTT
-	TRBV18	few	TRBJ1-5	CASSGAGTNMGNQPQHF	TGTGCCAGCTCAGGGGCAGGGACTAACATGGGCAATCAGCCCCAGCATTTT
TRBD1	TRBV7-8	once	TRBJ1-2	CASSPRFGQGALDGYTF	TGTGCCAGCAGCCCCCGGTTCGGACAGGGGGCTTTAGATGGCTACACCTTC
-	TRBV14	-	TRBJ2-3	CASSAYGQSTDTQYF	TGTGCCAGCAGCGCCTACGGACAGAGCACAGATACGCAGTATTTT
-	TRBV14	-	TRBJ1-6	CASSPLERQRNSPLHF	TGTGCCAGCAGCCCTCTGGAACGACAGAGGAATTCACCCCTCCACTTT
-	TRBV19	many	TRBJ1-1	CASSWVKGTEAFF	TGTGCCAGCAGTTGGGTAAAAGGAACTGAAGCTTTCTTT
TRBD1	TRBV3-1/TRBV3-2	-	TRBJ2-1	CASSQVGGTGGSYNEQFF	TGTGCCAGCAGCCAAGTCGGGGGGACAGGGGGCTCCTACAATGAGCAGTTCTTC
-	TRBV6-2/TRBV6-3	-	TRBJ2-3	CASSPPWRGKTDTQYF	TGTGCCAGCAGCCCTCCATGGCGGGGAAAGACAGATACGCAGTATTTT
-	TRBV12-3/TRBV12-4	-	TRBJ2-1	CASSSTSFEQFF	TGTGCCAGCAGTTCGACTAGTTTTGAGCAGTTCTTC
-	TRBV3-1/TRBV3-2	-	TRBJ1-1	CASSQVYSGEAFF	TGTGCCAGCAGCCAAGTTTACTCGGGTGAAGCTTTCTTT
-	TRBV9	-	TRBJ1-1	CASSVEGGGTEAFF	TGTGCCAGCAGCGTAGAGGGGGGAGGGACTGAAGCTTTCTTT
-	TRBV12-5	-	TRBJ2-2	CASGLGGTGELFF	TGTGCTAGTGGTTTAGGAGGAACCGGGGAGCTGTTTTTT
TRBD1	TRBV5-1	-	TRBJ1-4	CASSLEGAEEKLFF	TGCGCCAGCAGCTTGGAGGGGGCGGAGGAAAAACTGTTTTTT
-	TRBV9	-	TRBJ2-5	CASSVVGDALETQYF	TGTGCCAGCAGCGTAGTTGGGGACGCGTTGGAGACCCAGTACTTC
-	TRBV7-3	-	TRBJ2-2	CASSRPGTQNTGELFF	TGTGCCAGCAGTCGTCCCGGGACACAGAACACCGGGGAGCTGTTTTTT
TRBD1	TRBV7-3	-	TRBJ2-1	CASGKEGTGGKNEQFF	TGTGCCAGCGGCAAAGAGGGGACAGGGGGCAAGAATGAGCAGTTCTTC
-	TRBV5-6	-	TRBJ2-2	CASSLGTDTGELFF	TGTGCCAGCAGCTTGGGGACAGACACCGGGGAGCTGTTTTTT
-	TRBV30	-	TRBJ2-2	CAWSWGAQGGELFF	TGTGCCTGGAGTTGGGGGGCGCAGGGCGGGGAGCTGTTTTTT
TRBD2	TRBV6-1	-	TRBJ2-2	CASSEDLGLVTGELFF	TGTGCCAGCAGTGAAGACCTGGGACTAGTAACCGGGGAGCTGTTTTTT
-	TRBV2	-	TRBJ1-1	CASRTVNTEAFF	TGTGCCAGCAGGACAGTGAACACTGAAGCTTTCTTT
-	TRBV7-6	-	TRBJ1-6	CASSLEGGRQISPLHF	TGTGCCAGCAGCTTGGAGGGCGGACGGCAAATATCACCCCTCCACTTT
-	TRBV28	-	TRBJ2-5	CASSLTEHRGGETQYF	TGTGCCAGCAGTTTAACGGAACATAGGGGCGGAGAGACCCAGTACTTC
TRBD2	TRBV28	-	TRBJ2-7	CASSFGLAGAYEQYF	TGTGCCAGCAGTTTCGGGCTAGCGGGGGCCTACGAGCAGTACTTC